This T cell receptor beta chain was sequenced in a study of cytomegalovirus exposure and HLA in healthy donors. Whole-study results and caveats: TCR beta V- and J-gene trimming, according to a later analysis, was linked to a missense DCLRE1C variant.

PCR involved 60 Vbeta and 13 Jbeta primers. In the original workflow: In a later analysis, some 11 million of approximately 86 million unique beta chains occurred in at least two donors. Clones were read by immunoSEQ multiplex PCR, and TCRdb kept only the in-frame ones, dropping some. That table furnishes V, J and clone size, whereas the DNA furnished D and trimming. The table lists about 150,000 clones, roughly 83% of them singletons, with roughly 7.1% in the top ten. The CDR3 has 15 amino acids. The V end lost 3 bases, the J end lost 11 bases, and 22 bases lay between the germline ends. Remarks on this clone: The antigen remains unidentified.

The sequencing sample was made of PBMCs. The chain joins TRBV23-1 to TRBJ1-1; no clear D. TRBV23-1 is recorded as an ORF, its role being uncertain. The receptor comes from a young man in good health and CMV-seropositive. The CDR3 sequence is CASSHRGLSALGAFF. CDR3 nucleotide sequence: TGCGCCAGCAGTCACCGGGGTTTGTCGGCTTTGGGGGCTTTCTTT.